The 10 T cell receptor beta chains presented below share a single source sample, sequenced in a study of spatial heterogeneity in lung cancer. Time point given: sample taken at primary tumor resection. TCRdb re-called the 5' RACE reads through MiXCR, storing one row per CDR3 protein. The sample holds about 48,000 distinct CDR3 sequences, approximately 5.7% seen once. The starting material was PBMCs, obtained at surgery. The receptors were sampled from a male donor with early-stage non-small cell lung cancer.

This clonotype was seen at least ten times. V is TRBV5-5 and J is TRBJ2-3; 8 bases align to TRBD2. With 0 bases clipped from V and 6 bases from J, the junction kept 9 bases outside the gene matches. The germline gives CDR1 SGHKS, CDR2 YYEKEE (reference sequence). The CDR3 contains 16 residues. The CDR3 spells CASSLGLATRRDTQYF. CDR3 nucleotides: TGTGCCAGCAGCTTGGGACTAGCGACGCGAAGGGATACGCAGTATTTT.

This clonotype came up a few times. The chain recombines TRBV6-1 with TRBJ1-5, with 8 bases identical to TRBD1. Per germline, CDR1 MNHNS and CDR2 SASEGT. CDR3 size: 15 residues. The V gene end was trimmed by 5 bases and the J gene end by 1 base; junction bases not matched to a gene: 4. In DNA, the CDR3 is TGTGCCAGCAGTCAGGGACAGGCGAGCAATCAGCCCCAGCATTTT. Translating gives CASSQGQASNQPQHF.

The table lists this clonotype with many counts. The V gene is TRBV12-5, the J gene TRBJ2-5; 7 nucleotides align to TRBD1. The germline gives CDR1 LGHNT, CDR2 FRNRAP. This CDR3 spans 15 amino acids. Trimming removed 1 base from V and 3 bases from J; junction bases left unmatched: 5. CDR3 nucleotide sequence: TGTGCTAGTGGTTTGGACAGGGGCCTTGAAGAGACCCAGTACTTC. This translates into CASGLDRGLEETQYF.

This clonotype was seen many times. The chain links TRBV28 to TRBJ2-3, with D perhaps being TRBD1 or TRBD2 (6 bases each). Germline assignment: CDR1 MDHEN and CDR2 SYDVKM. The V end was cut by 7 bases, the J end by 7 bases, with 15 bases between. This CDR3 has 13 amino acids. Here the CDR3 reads CASTLGGSYTQYF. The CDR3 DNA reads TGTGCCAGCACCTTAGGGGGGTCCTATACGCAGTATTTT.

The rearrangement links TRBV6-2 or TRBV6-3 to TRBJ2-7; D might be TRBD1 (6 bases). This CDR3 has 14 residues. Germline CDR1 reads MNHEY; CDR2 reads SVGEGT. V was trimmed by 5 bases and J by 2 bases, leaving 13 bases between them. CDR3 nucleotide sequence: TGTGCCAGCAGTAAGTCCGGGACACCCTACGAGCAGTACTTC. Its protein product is CASSKSGTPYEQYF.

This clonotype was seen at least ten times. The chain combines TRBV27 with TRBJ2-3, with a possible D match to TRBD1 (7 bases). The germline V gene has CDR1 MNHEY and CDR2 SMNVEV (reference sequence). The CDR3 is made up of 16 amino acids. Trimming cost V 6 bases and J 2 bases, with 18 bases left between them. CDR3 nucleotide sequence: TGTGCCAGCAGCCGCAGGGGGAGGATCCTCACAGATACGCAGTATTTT. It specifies CASSRRGRILTDTQYF.

This CDR3 is CASTSGAGTYEQYF. The CDR3 DNA is TGTGCCAGCACCTCAGGGGCTGGGACCTACGAGCAGTACTTC. The chain links TRBV28 to TRBJ2-7, with D tentatively TRBD1 (6 bases). The CDR3 contains 14 residues. Germline V gives CDR1 MDHEN, CDR2 SYDVKM. The ends were cut back, 7 bases at V and 2 bases at J, with 15 bases in the middle. The whole variable domain, remainder taken from reference TRBV28 and TRBJ2-7, is DVKVTQSSRYLVKRTGEKVFLECVQDMDHENMFWYRQDPGLGLRLIYFSYDVKMKEKGDIPEGYSVSREKKERFSLILESASTNQTSMYLCASTSGAGTYEQYFGPGTRLTVT.

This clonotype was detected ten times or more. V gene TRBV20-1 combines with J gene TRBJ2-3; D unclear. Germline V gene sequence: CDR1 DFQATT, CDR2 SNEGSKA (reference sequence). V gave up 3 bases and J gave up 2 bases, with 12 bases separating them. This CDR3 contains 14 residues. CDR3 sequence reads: CSARGFLITDTQYF. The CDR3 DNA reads TGCAGTGCTAGGGGCTTCCTAATCACAGATACGCAGTATTTT.

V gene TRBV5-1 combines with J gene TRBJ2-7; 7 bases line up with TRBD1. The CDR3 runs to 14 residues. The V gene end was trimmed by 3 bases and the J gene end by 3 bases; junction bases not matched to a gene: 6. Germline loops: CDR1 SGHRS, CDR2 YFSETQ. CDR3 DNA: TGCGCCAGCAGCTCCGGGGACAGAGTCTACGAGCAGTACTTC. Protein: CASSSGDRVYEQYF.

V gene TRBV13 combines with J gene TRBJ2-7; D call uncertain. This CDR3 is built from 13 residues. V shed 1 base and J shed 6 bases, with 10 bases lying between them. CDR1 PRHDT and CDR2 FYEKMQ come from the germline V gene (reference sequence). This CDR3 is CASSLAGPSEQYF. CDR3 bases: TGTGCCAGCAGCTTAGCGGGCCCCTCCGAGCAGTACTTC.